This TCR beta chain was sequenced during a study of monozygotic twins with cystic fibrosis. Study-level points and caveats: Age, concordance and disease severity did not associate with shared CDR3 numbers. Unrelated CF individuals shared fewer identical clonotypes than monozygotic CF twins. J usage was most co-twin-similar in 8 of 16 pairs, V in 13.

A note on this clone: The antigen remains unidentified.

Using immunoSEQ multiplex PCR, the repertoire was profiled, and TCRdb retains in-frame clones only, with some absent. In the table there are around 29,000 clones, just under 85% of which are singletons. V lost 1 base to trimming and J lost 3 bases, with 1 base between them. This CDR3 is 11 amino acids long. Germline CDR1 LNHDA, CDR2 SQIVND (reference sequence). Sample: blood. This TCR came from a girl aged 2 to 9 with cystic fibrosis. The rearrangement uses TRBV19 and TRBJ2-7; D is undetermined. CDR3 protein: CASSIGYEQYF. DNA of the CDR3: TGTGCCAGTAGTATAGGCTACGAGCAGTACTTC.